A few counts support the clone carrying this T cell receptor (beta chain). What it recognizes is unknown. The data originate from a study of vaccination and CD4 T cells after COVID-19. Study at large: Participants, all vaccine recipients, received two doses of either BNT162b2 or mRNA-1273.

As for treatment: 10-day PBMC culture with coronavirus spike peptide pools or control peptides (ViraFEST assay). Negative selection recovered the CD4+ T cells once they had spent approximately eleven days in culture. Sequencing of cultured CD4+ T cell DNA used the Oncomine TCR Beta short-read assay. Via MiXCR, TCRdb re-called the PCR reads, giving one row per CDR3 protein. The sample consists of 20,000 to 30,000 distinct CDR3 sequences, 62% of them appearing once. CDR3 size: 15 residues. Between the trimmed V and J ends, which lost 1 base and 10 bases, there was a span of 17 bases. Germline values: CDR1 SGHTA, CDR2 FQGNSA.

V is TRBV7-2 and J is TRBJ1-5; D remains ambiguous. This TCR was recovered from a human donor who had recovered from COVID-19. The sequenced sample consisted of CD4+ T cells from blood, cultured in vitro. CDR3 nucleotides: TGTGCCAGCAGCTTAGGGTCCGGTACCCTAGGACCCCAGCATTTT. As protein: CASSLGSGTLGPQHF.